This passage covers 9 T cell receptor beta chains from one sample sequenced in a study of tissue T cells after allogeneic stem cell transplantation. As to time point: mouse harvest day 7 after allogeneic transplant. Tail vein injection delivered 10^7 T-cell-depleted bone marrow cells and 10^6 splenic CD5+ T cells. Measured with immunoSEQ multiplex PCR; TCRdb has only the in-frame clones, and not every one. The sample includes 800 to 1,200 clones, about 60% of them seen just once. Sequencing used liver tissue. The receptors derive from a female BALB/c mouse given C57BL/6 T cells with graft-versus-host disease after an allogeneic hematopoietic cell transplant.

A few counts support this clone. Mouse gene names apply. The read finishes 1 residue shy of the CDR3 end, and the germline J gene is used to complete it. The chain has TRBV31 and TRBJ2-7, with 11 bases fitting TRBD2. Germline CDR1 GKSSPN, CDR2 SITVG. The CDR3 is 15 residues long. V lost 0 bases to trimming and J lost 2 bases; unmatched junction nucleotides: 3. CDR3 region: CAWSLGTGGPYEQYF. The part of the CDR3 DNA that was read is TGTGCCTGGAGTCTAGGGACTGGGGGCCCCTATGAACAGTAC.

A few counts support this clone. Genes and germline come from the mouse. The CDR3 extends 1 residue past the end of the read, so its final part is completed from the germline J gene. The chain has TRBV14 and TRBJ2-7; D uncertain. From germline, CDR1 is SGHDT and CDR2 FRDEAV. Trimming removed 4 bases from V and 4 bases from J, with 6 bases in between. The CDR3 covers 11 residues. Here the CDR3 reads CASSLVYEQYF. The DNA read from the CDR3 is TGTGCCAGCAGTCTCGTATATGAACAGTAC.

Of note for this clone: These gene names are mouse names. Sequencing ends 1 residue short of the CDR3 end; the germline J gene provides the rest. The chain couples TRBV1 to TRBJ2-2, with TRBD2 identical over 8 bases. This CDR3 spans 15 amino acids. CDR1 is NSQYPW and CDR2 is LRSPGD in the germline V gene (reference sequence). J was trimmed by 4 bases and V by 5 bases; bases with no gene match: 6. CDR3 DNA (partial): TGCACCTGCAGTCCCCGACTGGGGTTCACCGGGCAGCTCTAC. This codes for CTCSPRLGFTGQLY. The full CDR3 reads CTCSPRLGFTGQLYF.

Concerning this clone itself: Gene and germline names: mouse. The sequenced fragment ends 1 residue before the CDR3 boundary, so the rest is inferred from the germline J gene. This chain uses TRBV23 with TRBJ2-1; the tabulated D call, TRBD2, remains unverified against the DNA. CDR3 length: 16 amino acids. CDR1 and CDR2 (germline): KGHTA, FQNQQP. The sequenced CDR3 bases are TGCTCCAGCAGTCAATCGGTCTGGGGGGGCGATGCTGAGCAGTTC. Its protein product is CSSSQSVWGGDAEQF. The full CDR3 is CSSSQSVWGGDAEQFF.

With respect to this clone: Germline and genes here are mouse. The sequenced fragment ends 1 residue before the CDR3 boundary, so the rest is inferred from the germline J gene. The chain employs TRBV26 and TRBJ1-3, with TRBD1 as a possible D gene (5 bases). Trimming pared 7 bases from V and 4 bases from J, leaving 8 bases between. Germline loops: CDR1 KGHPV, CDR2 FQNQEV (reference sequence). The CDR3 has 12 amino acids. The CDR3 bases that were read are TGTGCCAGCACCAGGGTCGGAAATACGCTCTAT. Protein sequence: CASTRVGNTLY. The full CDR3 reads CASTRVGNTLYF. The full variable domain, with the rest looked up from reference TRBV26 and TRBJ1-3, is NSKVIQTPRYLVKGQGQKAKMRCIPEKGHPVVFWYQQNKNNEFKFLINFQNQEVLQQIDMTEKRFSAECPSNSPCSLEIQSSEAGDSALYLCASTRVGNTLYFGEGSRLIVV.

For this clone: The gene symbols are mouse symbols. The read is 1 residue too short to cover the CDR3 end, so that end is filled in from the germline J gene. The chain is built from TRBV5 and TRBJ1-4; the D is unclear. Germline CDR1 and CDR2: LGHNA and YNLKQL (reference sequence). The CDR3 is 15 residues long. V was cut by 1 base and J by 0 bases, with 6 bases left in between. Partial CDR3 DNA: TGTGCCAGCAGCCAAGGGCACCTTTCCAACGAAAGATTATTT. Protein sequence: CASSQGHLSNERLF. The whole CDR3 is CASSQGHLSNERLFF.

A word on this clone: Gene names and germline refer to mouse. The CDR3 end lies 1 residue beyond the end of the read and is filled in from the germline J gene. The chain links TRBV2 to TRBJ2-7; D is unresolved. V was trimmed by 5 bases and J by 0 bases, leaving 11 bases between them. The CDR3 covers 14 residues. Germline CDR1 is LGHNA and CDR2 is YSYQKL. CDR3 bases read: TGTGCCAGCAGCATCCGGGGTAGCTCCTATGAACAGTAC. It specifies CASSIRGSSYEQY. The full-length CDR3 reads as CASSIRGSSYEQYF.

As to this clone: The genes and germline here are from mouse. The sequenced CDR3 bases are TGTGCCAGCAGTGACAGGGGGATCTATGAACAGTAC. Translated: CASSDRGIYEQY. The CDR3 reads in full as CASSDRGIYEQYF. The gene calls are TRBV13-3 and TRBJ2-7; 7 nucleotides match TRBD1. Read coverage stops 1 residue before the CDR3 terminus; the germline J gene supplies the remainder. The CDR3 covers 13 residues. V trimming: 2 bases; J trimming: 3 bases; junction bases outside the gene matches: 2. CDR1 is NNHDY, CDR2 SYVADS, per germline.

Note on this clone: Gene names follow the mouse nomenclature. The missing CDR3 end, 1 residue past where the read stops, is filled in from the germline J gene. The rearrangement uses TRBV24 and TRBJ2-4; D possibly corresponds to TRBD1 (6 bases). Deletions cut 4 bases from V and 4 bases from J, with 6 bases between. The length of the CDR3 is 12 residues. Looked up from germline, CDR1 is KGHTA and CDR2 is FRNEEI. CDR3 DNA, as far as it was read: TGTGCCAGCAGTCGACAGGAAAACACCTTGTAC. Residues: CASSRQENTLY. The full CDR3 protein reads CASSRQENTLYF.